This T cell receptor beta chain derives from a study of beta chain features in type 1 diabetes. As regards this clone: What it binds is not known.

This CDR3 comprises 14 residues. Germline values: CDR1 SGHRS, CDR2 YFSETQ. V lost 3 bases and J lost 10; bases outside the gene matches: 12. TCRB transcripts that were expressed got sequenced, as all of the isolated RNA had been reverse transcribed. Data came from immunoSEQ multiplex PCR; TCRdb stores just in-frame clones and leaves some out. The sample includes about 390,000 clones, 8% to 10% seen only once; the top ten take around 0.66%. Study observations and caveats: In all four CD4+ subsets, TCRB CDR3 length was significantly, moderately reduced in type 1 diabetes. Lower insertion and higher deletion counts appeared at VDJ junctions in type 1 diabetes patients.

Material: central memory CD4+ T cells from blood. The clonotype was recovered from a man aged 25 to 40 with type 1 diabetes. V gene TRBV5-1 combines with J gene TRBJ1-2; TRBD1 matches at 7 bases. CDR3 sequence (DNA): TGCGCCAGCAGCTCGGATAGGACCGGACAGGACTACACCTTC. Protein product: CASSSDRTGQDYTF.